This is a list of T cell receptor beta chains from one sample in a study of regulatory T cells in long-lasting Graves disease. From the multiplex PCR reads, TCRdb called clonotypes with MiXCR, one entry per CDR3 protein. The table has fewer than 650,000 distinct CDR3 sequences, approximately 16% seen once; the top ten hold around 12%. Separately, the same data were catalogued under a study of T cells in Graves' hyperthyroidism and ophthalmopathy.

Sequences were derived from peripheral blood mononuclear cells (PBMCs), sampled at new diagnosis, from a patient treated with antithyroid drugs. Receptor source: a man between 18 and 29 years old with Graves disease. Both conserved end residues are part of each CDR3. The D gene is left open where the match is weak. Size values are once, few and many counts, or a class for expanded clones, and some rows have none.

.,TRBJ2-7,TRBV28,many,TGTGCCAGCAGTGGCAGGTCTTTATACGAGCAGTACTTC,CASSGRSLYEQYF
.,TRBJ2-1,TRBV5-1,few,TGCGCCAGCAGCCGCGCCTCCAGAGAATCCTACAATGAGCAGTTCTTC,CASSRASRESYNEQFF
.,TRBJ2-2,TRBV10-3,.,TGTGCCATCAAAAGGGGCGACACCGGGGAGCTGTTTTTT,CAIKRGDTGELFF
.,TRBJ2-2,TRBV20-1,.,TGCAGTGCGGAGAGGGGGCTAGCGGTGACCGGGGAGCTGTTTTTT,CSAERGLAVTGELFF
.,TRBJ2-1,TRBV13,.,TGTGCCAGCAGCCCCCCTTTCACCTTTGCAGTGACCGGTGATGAGCAGTTCTTC,CASSPPFTFAVTGDEQFF
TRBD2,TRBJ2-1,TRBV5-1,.,TGCGCCAGCAGCTTGGTCATAGCGGGAAGGGGTTCCTACAATGAGCAGTTCTTC,CASSLVIAGRGSYNEQFF
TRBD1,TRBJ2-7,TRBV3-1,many,TGTGCCAGCATCGGGACAGACTCCTACGAGCAGTACTTC,CASIGTDSYEQYF
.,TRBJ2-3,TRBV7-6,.,TGTGCCAGCAGCAAAGGCCGCACAGATACGCAGTATTTT,CASSKGRTDTQYF
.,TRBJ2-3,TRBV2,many,TGTGCCAGCAGTGATGTAAGCGGCGCAGATACGCAGTATTTT,CASSDVSGADTQYF
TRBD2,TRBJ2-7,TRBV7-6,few,TGTGCCAGCAGCTATGGGACTAGCGGGCTATACGAGCAGTACTTC,CASSYGTSGLYEQYF
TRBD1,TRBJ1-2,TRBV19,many,TGTGCCAGTAGTGCCGGGACAGGGGGCTATGGCTACACCTTC,CASSAGTGGYGYTF
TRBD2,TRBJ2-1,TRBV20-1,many,TGCAGTGCTAGAGATCGGGCTAGCGGGAGTTGGGGGTATGTGCAGTTCTTC,CSARDRASGSWGYVQFF
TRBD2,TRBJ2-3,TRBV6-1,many,TGTGCCAGCAGTGAAAGAGCGGGAGTGGCAGATACGCAGTATTTT,CASSERAGVADTQYF
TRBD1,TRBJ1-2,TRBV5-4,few,TGTGCCAGCAGCGGACAGGGGATGGACAAGGGCTACACCTTC,CASSGQGMDKGYTF
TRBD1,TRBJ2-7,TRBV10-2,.,TGCGCCAGCAGAGGACAGGGGTGGGGCGAGCAGTACTTC,CASRGQGWGEQYF
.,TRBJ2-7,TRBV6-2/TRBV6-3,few,TGTGCCAGTCGGGACTTACCCTACGAGCAGTACTTC,CASRDLPYEQYF
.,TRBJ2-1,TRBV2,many,TGTGCCAGCCACAGCCAGGACCAACGCCGCTACAATGAGCAGTTCTTC,CASHSQDQRRYNEQFF
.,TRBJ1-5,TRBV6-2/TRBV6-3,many,TGTGCCAGCAGTTACAGGGATAGCAATCAGCCCCAGCATTTT,CASSYRDSNQPQHF
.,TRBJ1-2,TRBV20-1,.,TGCAGTGCTAGAGATCGAGTACAGGGTATCTACGGCTACACCTTC,CSARDRVQGIYGYTF
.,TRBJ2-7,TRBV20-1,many,TGCAGTGCTAGCAGGGCGGGTCCCCCCCACGAGCAGTACTTC,CSASRAGPPHEQYF
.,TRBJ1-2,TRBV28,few,TGTGCCAGCAGTTCACGGATTACCTATGGCTACACCTTC,CASSSRITYGYTF